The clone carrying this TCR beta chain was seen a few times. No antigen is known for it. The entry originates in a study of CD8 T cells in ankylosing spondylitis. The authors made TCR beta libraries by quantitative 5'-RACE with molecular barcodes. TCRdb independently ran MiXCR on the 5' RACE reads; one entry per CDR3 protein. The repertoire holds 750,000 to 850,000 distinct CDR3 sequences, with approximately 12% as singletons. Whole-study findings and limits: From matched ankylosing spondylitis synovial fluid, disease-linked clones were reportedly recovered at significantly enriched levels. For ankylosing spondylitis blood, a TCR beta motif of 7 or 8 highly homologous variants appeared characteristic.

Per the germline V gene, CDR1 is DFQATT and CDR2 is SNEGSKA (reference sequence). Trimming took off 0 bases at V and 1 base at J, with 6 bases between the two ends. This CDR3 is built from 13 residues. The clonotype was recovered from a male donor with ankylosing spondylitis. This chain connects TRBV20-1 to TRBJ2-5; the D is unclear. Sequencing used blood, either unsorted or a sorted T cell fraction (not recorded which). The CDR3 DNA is TGCAGTGCTAGAGAGGCGGCCCAAGAGACCCAGTACTTC. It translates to CSAREAAQETQYF.